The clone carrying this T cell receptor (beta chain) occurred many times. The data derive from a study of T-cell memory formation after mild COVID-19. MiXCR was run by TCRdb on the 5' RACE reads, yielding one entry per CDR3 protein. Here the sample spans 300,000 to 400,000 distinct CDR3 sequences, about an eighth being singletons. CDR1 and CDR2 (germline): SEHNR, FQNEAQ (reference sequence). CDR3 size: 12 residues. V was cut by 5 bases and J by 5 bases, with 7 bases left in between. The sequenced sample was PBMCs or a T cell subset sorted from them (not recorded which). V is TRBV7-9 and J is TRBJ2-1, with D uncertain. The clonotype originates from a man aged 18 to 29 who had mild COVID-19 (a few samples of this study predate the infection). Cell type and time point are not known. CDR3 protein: CASSPSDNEQFF. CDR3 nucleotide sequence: TGTGCCAGCAGCCCGTCGGACAATGAGCAGTTCTTC.